Following are 21 T cell receptor beta chains from one sample sequenced in a study of T cell responses to AZD1222 COVID-19 vaccine. The table came from immunoSEQ multiplex PCR; TCRdb's copy has only in-frame clones and leaves some out. The sample includes around 140,000 clones, 70% to 90% of them seen just once. The sample in question was peripheral blood, obtained on day 0 of AZD1222 vaccination. Receptors originate from an adult in good health.

The chain carries TRBV12-3 or TRBV12-4 and TRBJ2-3, with D unresolved. This CDR3 region has 11 residues. The V end was cut by 3 bases, the J end by 9 bases, with 7 bases between. The CDR3 DNA is TGTGCCAGCAGTTTTATGGAAACGCAGTATTTT. Its translation: CASSFMETQYF.

This clone was picked up one time. This chain links TRBV18 with TRBJ1-3; D possibly corresponds to TRBD1 (5 bases). The CDR3 extends over 14 amino acids. The germline CDR1 and CDR2 sequences are KGHSH and LQKENI. Trimming pared 2 bases from V and 4 bases from J, leaving 9 bases between. DNA of the CDR3: TGTGCCAGCTCACCAACAGGTCAAGGAAACACCATATATTTT. Protein sequence: CASSPTGQGNTIYF.

The chain is built from TRBV3-1 (or the pseudogene TRBV3-2) and TRBJ2-2; D unclear. V lost 8 bases and J lost 4, with 20 bases in between. The germline V gene has CDR1 LGHDT and CDR2 YNNKEL (reference sequence). The CDR3 totals 16 residues. The CDR3 bases are TGTGCCAGCTCCTCGTTGCACCGCTGGGGCACCGGGGAGCTGTTTTTT. Its translation: CASSSLHRWGTGELFF.

The chain is built from TRBV5-6 and TRBJ2-7; 7 bases align to TRBD1. This CDR3 spans 14 amino acids. The ends lost 0 bases at V and 2 bases at J; junction bases unmatched: 2. The V gene's germline CDR1 is SGHDT and CDR2 YYEEEE. The CDR3 spells CASSLGQGAYEQYF. CDR3 DNA sequence: TGTGCCAGCAGCTTGGGGCAGGGGGCCTACGAGCAGTACTTC.

CDR3 amino acids: CASSSYSGPHYEQYF. The CDR3 coding sequence is TGTGCCAGCAGTTCATACAGCGGTCCCCACTACGAGCAGTACTTC. The chain uses TRBV28 and TRBJ2-7, with a possible D match to TRBD2 (5 bases). CDR1 and CDR2 from the germline V gene are MDHEN and SYDVKM. The CDR3 contains 15 residues. Trimming cost V 4 bases and J 3 bases, with 16 bases left between them. Full variable domain (outside the CDR3, taken from reference TRBV28 and TRBJ2-7): DVKVTQSSRYLVKRTGEKVFLECVQDMDHENMFWYRQDPGLGLRLIYFSYDVKMKEKGDIPEGYSVSREKKERFSLILESASTNQTSMYLCASSSYSGPHYEQYFGPGTRLTVT.

The CDR3 sequence: CASSPGSSYEQYF. The CDR3 DNA follows: TGTGCCAGCAGCCCCGGGAGCTCCTACGAGCAGTACTTC. V usage is TRBV3-1 (or the pseudogene TRBV3-2) and J usage is TRBJ2-7; D is perhaps TRBD2 (6 bases). Trimming left V 4 bases short and J 0 bases short, with 7 bases between. This CDR3 region has 13 residues. Germline values: CDR1 LGHDT, CDR2 YNNKEL (reference sequence).

The chain joins TRBV28 to TRBJ1-2, with 8 nucleotides matching TRBD1. The CDR3 length is 15 residues. Looked up from germline, CDR1 is MDHEN and CDR2 is SYDVKM. The V segment lost 8 bases and the J segment 6 bases; nucleotides outside the gene matches: 14. The chain's CDR3 is CASRGAAQGANGYTF. In DNA, the CDR3 is TGTGCCAGCCGGGGAGCGGCGCAGGGGGCGAATGGCTACACCTTC.

The gene calls are TRBV6-5 and TRBJ2-7; maybe TRBD2 (6 bases). V lost 0 bases and J 4 bases, leaving 13 bases between the germline ends. CDR1 is MNHEY and CDR2 is SVGAGI in the germline V gene. The CDR3 covers 15 residues. As DNA, the CDR3 is TGTGCCAGCAGTTACTCTGGGGGGACCCCTTACGAGCAGTACTTC. It codes for CASSYSGGTPYEQYF.

The rearrangement joins TRBV25-1 to TRBJ2-2; TRBD1 matches at 7 bases. This CDR3 spans 13 amino acids. The germline CDR1 and CDR2 sequences are MGHDK and SYGVNS. V lost 9 bases to trimming and J lost 6 bases; unmatched junction nucleotides: 7. Here the CDR3 reads CASLQGWAGELFF. CDR3 sequence (DNA): TGTGCCAGTTTACAGGGGTGGGCCGGGGAGCTGTTTTTT.

This rearrangement joins TRBV11-2 to TRBJ2-7; TRBD1 matches 9 bases. The CDR3 is 14 residues long. Trimming took 5 bases from V and 9 from J; bases not matched to a gene: 11. Germline V CDR1 and CDR2: SGHAT, FQNNGV. CDR3: CASSQPDRGTGQYF. The CDR3 DNA sequence: TGTGCCAGCAGCCAGCCGGACAGGGGAACGGGGCAGTACTTC. The variable domain in full, with the rest retrieved from reference TRBV11-2 and TRBJ2-7, is EAGVAQSPRYKIIEKRQSVAFWCNPISGHATLYWYQQILGQGPKLLIQFQNNGVVDDSQLPKDRFSAERLKGVDSTLKIQPAKLEDSAVYLCASSQPDRGTGQYFGPGTRLTVT.

V is TRBV28 and J is TRBJ1-2; tentative D call: TRBD1 (6 bases). Germline V gene lookup returns CDR1 MDHEN and CDR2 SYDVKM. V dropped 6 bases and J dropped 5 bases, with 19 bases sitting between them. CDR3 length: 15 residues. CDR3 loop: CASSLPYRDKYGYTF. The CDR3 DNA follows: TGTGCCAGCAGCCTGCCATACCGGGACAAGTATGGCTACACCTTC.

The V gene is TRBV27, the J gene TRBJ1-6, with D tentatively TRBD1 (5 bases). The CDR3 extends over 15 amino acids. V lost 6 bases to trimming and J lost 3 bases, with 12 bases between them. Germline V lookup: CDR1 MNHEY, CDR2 SMNVEV (reference sequence). CDR3 DNA: TGTGCCAGCAGCCCCGGGGGAGGCTATAATTCACCCCTCCACTTT. It codes for CASSPGGGYNSPLHF.

This clone was picked up a small number of times. The rearrangement uses TRBV6-6 and TRBJ1-2, with D perhaps matching TRBD1 (6 bases). CDR1 MNHNY and CDR2 SVGAGI come from the germline V gene (reference sequence). The CDR3 extends over 13 amino acids. V was cut by 5 bases and J by 5 bases, with 12 bases left in between. The CDR3 here is CASSPTGLYGYTF. CDR3 DNA sequence: TGTGCCAGCAGTCCGACAGGCCTATATGGCTACACCTTC.

The rearrangement links TRBV6-5 to TRBJ2-3; 9 bases align to TRBD1. Germline V gene lookup returns CDR1 MNHEY and CDR2 SVGAGI. This CDR3 spans 13 amino acids. V lost 6 bases and J lost 4; bases outside the gene matches: 2. The CDR3: CASRRQGADTQYF. CDR3 sequence (DNA): TGTGCCAGCAGAAGACAGGGGGCAGATACGCAGTATTTT.

This rearrangement joins TRBV2 to TRBJ2-5, with 10 bases that match TRBD2. V shed 3 bases and J 7 bases; nucleotides not matched to a gene: 8. The CDR3 spans 15 residues. Germline values: CDR1 SNHLY, CDR2 FYNNEI. CDR3 region: CASSDRTSGLGTQYF. CDR3 coding DNA: TGTGCCAGCAGTGATCGGACTAGCGGCCTGGGGACCCAGTACTTC.

The chain combines TRBV9 with TRBJ2-7, with a weak D call TRBD2 (5 bases). CDR3 length equals 13 residues. V dropped 0 bases and J dropped 6 bases, with 10 bases sitting between them. The germline CDR1 and CDR2 sequences are SGDLS and YYNGEE. CDR3 residues: CASSVARGSEQYF. The CDR3 DNA follows: TGTGCCAGCAGCGTAGCTCGGGGTTCCGAGCAGTACTTC.

This chain connects TRBV12-5 to TRBJ2-1, with D possibly matching TRBD2 (6 bases). The V and J ends lost 1 base and 6 bases respectively, with 7 bases between them. The CDR3 has 13 residues. Germline V gene data show CDR1 as LGHNT and CDR2 as FRNRAP. CDR3 DNA: TGTGCTAGTGGTTTGGCGGGGGTCAATGAGCAGTTCTTC. This gives the protein CASGLAGVNEQFF.

The V call is TRBV6-5, the J call TRBJ2-7, with D tentatively TRBD2 (5 bases). There are 13 residues in the CDR3. The germline V gene encodes CDR1 MNHEY and CDR2 SVGAGI. V was pared by 8 bases and J by 9 bases, with 20 bases between. The CDR3 DNA is TGTGCCAGCCCCCCTGAGGGCTTTCACGTGCAGTACTTC. Encoded protein: CASPPEGFHVQYF.

This sequence joins TRBV30 and TRBJ1-1, with D unresolved. Germline CDR1 reads GTSNPN; CDR2 reads SVGIG (reference sequence). The CDR3 length is 13 residues. Deletions cut 1 base from V and 1 base from J, with 7 bases between. The CDR3 region is CAWSENGNTEAFF. In DNA, the CDR3 is TGTGCCTGGAGTGAAAACGGGAACACTGAAGCTTTCTTT. Full variable domain (missing parts from reference TRBV30 and TRBJ1-1): SQTIHQWPATLVQPVGSPLSLECTVEGTSNPNLYWYRQAAGRGLQLLFYSVGIGQISSEVPQNLSASRPQDRQFILSSKKLLLSDSGFYLCAWSENGNTEAFFGQGTRLTVV.

The rearrangement joins TRBV4-3 to TRBJ2-7, with 7 bases identical to TRBD1. Losses at the gene ends were 2 bases for V and 2 bases for J; bases not matched to a gene: 3. Germline assignment: CDR1 LGHNA and CDR2 YSLEER. This CDR3 is built from 14 residues. CDR3 bases: TGCGCCAGCAGCCAACGCAGGGGGACCTACGAGCAGTACTTC. It is translated as CASSQRRGTYEQYF.

The genes are TRBV7-2 and TRBJ1-5, with 10 nucleotides matching TRBD1. The CDR3 sequence is 14 residues long. V shed 5 bases, J shed 7 bases, and the junction held 5 bases outside the gene matches. The V gene's germline CDR1 is SGHTA and CDR2 FQGNSA. CDR3 protein: CASSPTGGRQPQHF. CDR3 sequence (DNA): TGTGCCAGCAGCCCGACAGGGGGCCGACAGCCCCAGCATTTT.